What follows are 26 T cell receptor beta chains derived from one specimen sequenced in a study of T cells and Merkel cell carcinoma outcomes. TCRdb's table, derived via immunoSEQ multiplex PCR, lists solely in-frame clones and lacks some. This sample yields 2,500 to 3,500 clones, of which roughly 79% are seen a single time; approximately 15% belongs to the top ten. Source material: tumor tissue from Merkel cell carcinoma. These receptors all come from a human donor with Merkel cell carcinoma.

The CDR3: CASSWRPGSLDGELFF. The DNA of the CDR3 is TGTGCCAGCAGCTGGCGACCGGGGTCCCTCGATGGGGAGCTGTTTTTT. The gene calls are TRBV5-6 and TRBJ2-2, with a tentative D call TRBD2 (5 bases). Germline V gene sequence: CDR1 SGHDT, CDR2 YYEEEE. The ends were cut back, 3 bases at V and 8 bases at J, with 20 bases in the middle. The CDR3 sequence is 16 residues long.

The rearrangement uses TRBV5-1 and TRBJ1-2; TRBD1 might be the D (5 bases). The germline CDR1 and CDR2 sequences are SGHRS and YFSETQ. V gave up 4 bases and J gave up 4 bases, with 17 bases separating them. The CDR3 length is 15 residues. CDR3 sequence: CASSRGDPGGYGYTF. DNA for the CDR3: TGCGCCAGCAGCCGCGGGGACCCGGGTGGCTATGGCTACACCTTC.

The V and J genes are TRBV4-2 and TRBJ1-4; a possible D gene is TRBD1 (5 bases). This CDR3 is built from 16 residues. V was shortened by 5 bases and J by 3 bases, with 16 bases between the two germline ends. The V gene's germline CDR1 is LGHNA and CDR2 YNFKEQ. CDR3 coding DNA: TGTGCCAGCAGCTACAAAGAGGGACGGCCTAATGAAAAACTGTTTTTT. Amino acid sequence: CASSYKEGRPNEKLFF.

The CDR3 region has the DNA TGTGCCAGCAGCTTAAGTACAGCGGGGGGCCAGCAGTTCTTC. This sequence encodes CASSLSTAGGQQFF. The J gene is TRBJ2-1, the V gene TRBV7-2, with 9 bases that match TRBD2. This CDR3 has 14 amino acids. J was trimmed by 11 bases and V by 2 bases; bases with no gene match: 7. Germline V CDR1 and CDR2: SGHTA, FQGNSA.

The chain employs TRBV5-4 and TRBJ1-1; 8 nucleotides line up with TRBD1. This CDR3 region has 15 residues. CDR1 and CDR2 from the germline V gene are SGHNT and YYREEE (reference sequence). The trim removed 0 bases at V and 3 bases at J, leaving 4 bases unmatched. In nucleotides, the CDR3 is TGTGCCAGCAGCTTGGGGGACAGGCGGGACACTGAAGCTTTCTTT. It encodes CASSLGDRRDTEAFF.

The chain has TRBV7-6 and TRBJ1-1, with D maybe TRBD1 (5 bases). Germline V gene sequence: CDR1 SGHVS, CDR2 FNYEAQ. V was clipped by 2 bases and J by 6 bases, with 13 bases between them. This CDR3 is built from 14 residues. CDR3 coding DNA: TGTGCCAGCAGCTTAAGGATGGGGGGAGCTGAAGCTTTCTTT. Residues: CASSLRMGGAEAFF.

The chain combines TRBV19 with TRBJ1-1, with D maybe TRBD1 (5 bases). This CDR3 contains 17 residues. Germline-derived CDR1 and CDR2 are LNHDA and SQIVND (reference sequence). V shed 2 bases and J shed 3 bases, with 19 bases lying between them. CDR3 amino acids: CASSIPKGGREYTEAFF. CDR3 sequence (DNA): TGTGCCAGTAGTATACCCAAGGGCGGCAGGGAGTACACTGAAGCTTTCTTT.

This chain links TRBV11-2 with TRBJ1-1, with a possible D match to TRBD1 (6 bases). The CDR3 covers 14 residues. V was trimmed by 5 bases and J by 2 bases, leaving 12 bases between them. The germline V gene encodes CDR1 SGHAT and CDR2 FQNNGV. The CDR3 here is CASSPQQGNTEAFF. In DNA, the CDR3 is TGTGCCAGCAGCCCACAACAGGGAAACACTGAAGCTTTCTTT.

This clone was seen more than once but under ten times. The rearrangement links TRBV18 to TRBJ2-7, with 8 bases matching TRBD1. The CDR3 covers 13 residues. Germline loops: CDR1 KGHSH, CDR2 LQKENI. V trimming: 2 bases; J trimming: 5 bases; junction bases outside the gene matches: 2. In nucleotides, the CDR3 is TGTGCCAGCTCACCAACGGGACAGGACGAGCAGTACTTC. It codes for CASSPTGQDEQYF.

This chain links TRBV13 with TRBJ1-2; D is possibly TRBD1 (6 bases). CDR1 PRHDT and CDR2 FYEKMQ come from the germline V gene (reference sequence). Trimming took 2 bases from V and 6 from J, leaving 13 bases between them. The CDR3 length is 14 residues. This chain's CDR3 is CASSLRGGADGYTF. CDR3 coding DNA: TGTGCCAGCAGCTTAAGGGGGGGGGCAGATGGCTACACCTTC.

This clone was seen more than once but under ten times. The chain recombines TRBV7-9 with TRBJ1-5, with 7 bases aligning to TRBD1. V lost 1 base to trimming and J lost 6 bases; unmatched junction nucleotides: 6. Per the germline V gene, CDR1 is SEHNR and CDR2 is FQNEAQ (reference sequence). This CDR3 region has 15 residues. Here the CDR3 DNA reads TGTGCCAGCAGCTTAGGTACAGGGGTGGGTCAGCCCCAGCATTTT. Its protein is CASSLGTGVGQPQHF.

V gene TRBV5-1 combines with J gene TRBJ2-4; TRBD1 agrees at 9 bases. The J segment lost 7 bases and the V segment lost 5 bases, leaving 4 bases of the junction unmatched. The CDR3 covers 13 residues. Germline V CDR1 and CDR2: SGHRS, YFSETQ. The CDR3 DNA sequence: TGCGCCAGCAGTAGTACAGGGGGCAACATTCAGTACTTC. Protein: CASSSTGGNIQYF.

This rearrangement joins TRBV4-2 to TRBJ2-5; D unclear. The length of the CDR3 is 14 residues. Germline lookup yields CDR1 LGHNA and CDR2 YNFKEQ. V lost 0 bases and J lost 6, with 11 bases in between. The CDR3 spells CASSQDIGSQTQYF. CDR3 coding DNA: TGTGCCAGCAGCCAAGATATTGGGTCGCAGACCCAGTACTTC.

The chain recombines TRBV10-3 with TRBJ1-3; weak D call: TRBD1 (5 bases). V lost 8 bases and J 0 bases, leaving 11 bases between the germline ends. Germline assignment: CDR1 ENHRY and CDR2 SYGVKD. The CDR3 contains 14 residues. The CDR3 region has the DNA TGTGCCATCTATTCGACAGACTCTGGAAACACCATATATTTT. It specifies CAIYSTDSGNTIYF.

The V and J genes are TRBV21-1 and TRBJ2-1; TRBD2, as called in the table, went unchecked against the DNA. TRBV21-1 corresponds to a pseudogene. CDR3 length: 17 residues. The CDR3 sequence: CASSKGRLAGEYNEQFF. CDR3 DNA: TGTGCCAGCAGCAAAGGAAGACTAGCGGGGGAATACAATGAGCAGTTCTTC.

The chain employs TRBV4-2 and TRBJ1-4, with TRBD1 matching over 11 bases. Looked up from germline, CDR1 is LGHNA and CDR2 is YNFKEQ. This CDR3 has 18 amino acids. Trimming at V came to 4 bases and at J to 8 bases, leaving 15 bases not matched to a gene. Here the CDR3 DNA reads TGTGCCAGCAGCCGTACCCGGGACAGGGGGACGAAAACCGAAAAACTGTTTTTT. It translates to CASSRTRDRGTKTEKLFF.

This clone was seen a few times. This CDR3 reads CASSLVRTGELFF. The CDR3 DNA reads TGTGCCAGCAGTTTAGTTCGGACCGGGGAGCTGTTTTTT. This chain uses TRBV27 with TRBJ2-2; no clear D gene. This CDR3 is built from 13 residues. Between the trimmed V and J ends, which lost 2 bases and 5 bases, there was a span of 6 bases. Germline-derived CDR1 and CDR2 are MNHEY and SMNVEV (reference sequence).

This clone was seen a few times. The chain links TRBV11-2 to TRBJ2-4; D is unclear. Germline-derived CDR1 and CDR2 are SGHAT and FQNNGV. The CDR3 extends over 14 amino acids. Trimming shortened V by 4 bases and J by 5 bases, and 12 bases separated the two germline ends. CDR3 sequence reads: CASSYFGRENIQYF. The CDR3, as DNA: TGTGCCAGCAGCTACTTTGGACGCGAAAACATTCAGTACTTC. Full variable domain (remainder filled in from reference TRBV11-2 and TRBJ2-4): EAGVAQSPRYKIIEKRQSVAFWCNPISGHATLYWYQQILGQGPKLLIQFQNNGVVDDSQLPKDRFSAERLKGVDSTLKIQPAKLEDSAVYLCASSYFGRENIQYFGAGTRLSVL.

The rearrangement uses TRBV13 and TRBJ2-1; 7 positions agree with TRBD1. The junction had 12 bases not matched to a gene; V was cut back by 3 bases and J by 4 bases. Germline V gene sequence: CDR1 PRHDT, CDR2 FYEKMQ (reference sequence). There are 17 residues in the CDR3. CDR3 coding DNA: TGTGCCAGCAGCTTCATATCCGGGACAGCAACATACAATGAGCAGTTCTTC. Its protein is CASSFISGTATYNEQFF. Complete variable domain (other parts from reference TRBV13 and TRBJ2-1): AAGVIQSPRHLIKEKRETATLKCYPIPRHDTVYWYQQGPGQDPQFLISFYEKMQSDKGSIPDRFSAQQFSDYHSELNMSSLELGDSALYFCASSFISGTATYNEQFFGPGTRLTVL.

This clone is labeled as large (0.1 to 1%). The chain combines TRBV2 with TRBJ1-1, with D unclear. This CDR3 has 13 amino acids. Germline loops: CDR1 SNHLY, CDR2 FYNNEI. V lost 6 bases to trimming and J lost 1 base, with 9 bases between them. The CDR3 bases are TGTGCCAGCAGGGCCAGACAGAACACTGAAGCTTTCTTT. Translation: CASRARQNTEAFF. The full variable domain, rest sourced from reference TRBV2 and TRBJ1-1, is EPEVTQTPSHQVTQMGQEVILRCVPISNHLYFYWYRQILGQKVEFLVSFYNNEISEKSEIFDDQFSVERPDGSNFTLKIRSTKLEDSAMYFCASRARQNTEAFFGQGTRLTVV.

This clone was observed a single time. This chain joins TRBV6-5 and TRBJ1-1; tentative D call: TRBD1 (6 bases). V was cut by 5 bases and J by 7 bases, with 17 bases left in between. CDR3 length: 14 amino acids. Germline V lookup: CDR1 MNHEY, CDR2 SVGAGI. CDR3 amino acids: CASSHLGADIEAFF. CDR3 DNA: TGTGCCAGCAGTCACCTGGGGGCGGATATTGAAGCTTTCTTT.

This clone was observed once. V and J are TRBV19 and TRBJ1-5, with 9 bases identical to TRBD1. Germline V gives CDR1 LNHDA, CDR2 SQIVND (reference sequence). The trim removed 3 bases at V and 9 bases at J, leaving 9 bases unmatched. The CDR3 spans 15 residues. Here the CDR3 DNA reads TGTGCCAGTAGTATCGGGGGACAGGGACCTTCGCCCCAGCATTTT. Protein: CASSIGGQGPSPQHF.

The chain joins TRBV19 to TRBJ1-1; weak D call: TRBD1 (6 bases). Germline assignment: CDR1 LNHDA and CDR2 SQIVND (reference sequence). This CDR3 has 15 amino acids. Trimming took 6 bases from V and 1 from J, leaving 15 bases between them. The CDR3: CASRETGQRNTEAFF. The CDR3, as DNA: TGTGCCAGTAGAGAGACGGGACAAAGGAACACTGAAGCTTTCTTT.

This chain joins TRBV6-5 and TRBJ2-1; no reliable D call. V dropped 2 bases and J dropped 2 bases, with 10 bases sitting between them. The germline gives CDR1 MNHEY, CDR2 SVGAGI. The CDR3 sequence is 15 residues long. The CDR3 here is CASSYDRAAYNEQFF. The CDR3, as DNA: TGTGCCAGCAGTTACGATAGGGCAGCCTACAATGAGCAGTTCTTC.

This clone came up once. The chain links TRBV9 to TRBJ1-3; 10 nucleotides line up with TRBD1. With 4 bases clipped from V and 0 bases from J, the junction kept 7 bases outside the gene matches. CDR3 length: 17 residues. CDR1 SGDLS and CDR2 YYNGEE come from the germline V gene. CDR3 coding DNA: TGTGCCAGCAGCCTCGGGACAGGGGTCATCTCTGGAAACACCATATATTTT. It specifies CASSLGTGVISGNTIYF.

The chain joins TRBV6-5 to TRBJ2-7, with D unclear. The CDR3 length is 11 residues. Trimming shortened V by 4 bases and J by 7 bases, and 8 bases separated the two germline ends. CDR1 and CDR2 (germline): MNHEY, SVGAGI. The CDR3 sequence: CASSFGVEQYF. CDR3 DNA: TGTGCCAGCAGTTTCGGAGTTGAGCAGTACTTC.